This entry concerns a single TCR beta chain. The antigen remains undetermined. The data belong to a study of regulatory T cells in long-lasting Graves disease. Study background: With positive TSH receptor antibodies and over 5 years of antithyroid drugs, Graves' disease was considered persistent. The study's findings and limits: TCR diversity in persistent Graves' patients was below that of newly diagnosed ones.

The CDR3 is made up of 16 amino acids. The germline CDR1 and CDR2 sequences are KGHSH and LQKENI. V was shortened by 2 bases and J by 1 base, with 12 bases between the two germline ends. Construction of TCR beta libraries relied on iRepertoire HTBI primers and on Arm-PCR targeting CDR3 regions. TCRdb itself ran the multiplex PCR reads through MiXCR, one entry per CDR3 protein. The profile shows under 450,000 distinct CDR3 sequences, 23% of them singletons. As for time point: persistent/refractory GD, antithyroid drugs over 5 years with positive TRAb. PBMC-derived RNA was used for the TCR library. The patients included were those that came from an endocrinology department in Xi'an, China. From each patient, around 8.9 milliliters of peripheral blood was drawn and collected into an EDTA anticoagulant tube.

The source of this sequence is a female donor with Graves disease. This chain connects TRBV18 to TRBJ1-5; D is undetermined. The sample here was peripheral blood mononuclear cells (PBMCs), taken when the disease was refractory, from a patient treated with antithyroid drugs. For the CDR3, the DNA is TGTGCCAGCTCACCAAAGGACCGGGCCAGCAATCAGCCCCAGCATTTT. Its protein is CASSPKDRASNQPQHF.